This T cell receptor (beta chain) was sequenced in a study of blood T cell repertoires in COVID-19. Study-level background: PBMCs, B-cell-depleted T cells, or T cells were the source of the cDNA or gDNA that made up the material.

Trimming left V 3 bases short and J 3 bases short, with 11 bases between. Germline lookup yields CDR1 SQVTM and CDR2 ANQGSEA. The CDR3 loop spans 13 amino acids. Original analysis: The assay estimated nucleated cells by amplifying reference gene primers. Here immunoSEQ multiplex PCR was the method, and the copy in TCRdb shows in-frame clones only, minus some. V and J calls and clone size are as listed in that table; D and trimming were resolved from the DNA. This sample has about 240,000 clones, with 75% to 85% found just once. V gene TRBV29-1 combines with J gene TRBJ1-1; tentatively, D is TRBD1 (6 bases). The TCR comes from a woman aged 55 to 70 with active or convalescent COVID-19. The material sequenced was peripheral blood. CDR3 amino acids: CSVEQGSYTEAFF. CDR3 DNA: TGCAGCGTTGAGCAGGGGTCTTACACTGAAGCTTTCTTT.